The next 12 T cell receptor beta chains were all read from a single sample in a study of human T cells and chemical hapten exposure. Researchers extracted total RNA from unfractionated whole blood. MiXCR, applied by TCRdb to the 5' RACE reads, yields one record per CDR3 protein. This sample has under 85,000 distinct CDR3 sequences, with approximately 7.7% found just once. Every receptor here comes from a male donor in good health.

This clonotype was detected many times. The rearrangement joins TRBV24-1 to TRBJ2-1, with 9 bases fitting TRBD2. This CDR3 comprises 15 residues. Per germline, CDR1 KGHDR and CDR2 SFDVKD. The junction had 8 bases not matched to a gene; V was cut back by 5 bases and J by 7 bases. The CDR3: CATSGGGRAGNEQFF. The CDR3, as DNA: TGTGCCACCAGTGGAGGCGGGAGGGCCGGGAATGAGCAGTTCTTC.

This clonotype appeared many times. V is TRBV7-9 and J is TRBJ2-7; D might be TRBD1 or TRBD2, each matching 5 bases. The ends were cut back, 10 bases at V and 2 bases at J, with 15 bases in the middle. This CDR3 is built from 13 residues. Looked up from germline, CDR1 is SEHNR and CDR2 is FQNEAQ (reference sequence). The CDR3 here is CATSPGATYEQYF. Written as DNA, the CDR3 is TGTGCCACCTCCCCCGGGGCGACCTACGAGCAGTACTTC.

This clonotype was seen repeatedly, ten times or more. This chain links TRBV7-9 with TRBJ1-1, with D maybe TRBD1 (5 bases). Germline V gene data show CDR1 as SEHNR and CDR2 as FQNEAQ (reference sequence). The CDR3 is 16 amino acids. V lost 1 base, J lost 1 base, and 13 bases lay in between. Here the CDR3 DNA reads TGTGCCAGCAGCTTAGTAAGTCGACAGCCGAACACTGAAGCTTTCTTT. It codes for CASSLVSRQPNTEAFF.

V usage is TRBV12-3 or TRBV12-4 and J usage is TRBJ2-1, with TRBD2 matching 11 bases. V gave up 6 bases and J gave up 8 bases; unmatched junction bases: 9. The CDR3 runs 15 residues. CDR3 loop: CASSPGTSGTDEQFF. In DNA form, the CDR3 reads TGTGCCAGCAGCCCCGGGACTAGCGGTACGGATGAGCAGTTCTTC.

The genes are TRBV6-2 or TRBV6-3 and TRBJ1-1, with 8 bases fitting TRBD1. Germline V gene lookup returns CDR1 MNHEY and CDR2 SVGEGT. The CDR3 covers 14 residues. Germline trimming cut 6 bases from V and 4 bases from J; bases unmatched to any gene: 7. CDR3 residues: CASSPPDRVTEAFF. The CDR3 coding sequence is TGTGCCAGCAGCCCTCCGGACAGGGTCACTGAAGCTTTCTTT.

The table lists this clonotype with a few counts. CDR3 protein: CASAGGLSYNEQFF. Written as DNA, the CDR3 is TGTGCCAGTGCAGGGGGCCTCTCCTACAATGAGCAGTTCTTC. The genes are TRBV6-5 and TRBJ2-1; TRBD1 agrees at 8 bases. Germline loops: CDR1 MNHEY, CDR2 SVGAGI. After removal of 9 bases from V and 0 bases from J, the junction contained 4 bases not matched to a gene. This CDR3 is built from 14 residues.

Here the CDR3 reads CASSQDRDQPQHF. The CDR3 DNA reads TGCGCCAGCAGCCAGGACAGGGACCAGCCCCAGCATTTT. The chain couples TRBV4-1 to TRBJ1-5, with 8 bases identical to TRBD1. This CDR3 contains 13 residues. CDR1 is MGHRA, CDR2 YSYEKL, per germline. J gave up 7 bases and V 3 bases, and 2 bases lay outside the gene matches.

There are many counts of this clonotype. The chain uses TRBV14 and TRBJ2-5; D may be TRBD1 or TRBD2 (6 bases each). Trimming pared 5 bases from V and 4 bases from J, leaving 20 bases between. The germline gives CDR1 SGHDN, CDR2 FVKESK. The CDR3 extends over 16 amino acids. CDR3 sequence (DNA): TGTGCCAGCAGCACCATTTTACCACAGGGAGGAGAGACCCAGTACTTC. The encoded protein is CASSTILPQGGETQYF.

To note about this clonotype: A much larger clone differs by one base, so this may be a read error. CDR3 DNA sequence: TGTGCCAGCAGTCACGGGGTAAATGAGCAGTTCTTC. This codes for CASSHGVNEQFF. The chain joins TRBV6-6 to TRBJ2-1, with TRBD2 as a possible D gene (5 bases). CDR3 length equals 12 residues. Germline lookup yields CDR1 MNHNY and CDR2 SVGAGI (reference sequence). V lost 5 bases and J lost 7, with 9 bases in between.

Only a few counts were recorded for this clonotype. The J gene is TRBJ1-2, the V gene TRBV29-1; TRBD1 matches 7 bases. Germline CDR1 and CDR2: SQVTM and ANQGSEA. The CDR3 totals 14 residues. The J segment lost 0 bases and the V segment lost 5 bases, leaving 6 bases of the junction unmatched. The CDR3 DNA follows: TGCAGCGTTATGACAGGGAAACCTAACTATGGCTACACCTTC. It yields the protein CSVMTGKPNYGYTF.

A few counts support this clonotype. CDR3 sequence reads: CAWAAQVEAFF. CDR3 nucleotides: TGTGCCTGGGCCGCCCAAGTTGAAGCTTTCTTT. The rearrangement joins TRBV30 to TRBJ1-1; D not resolved. Germline loops: CDR1 GTSNPN, CDR2 SVGIG (reference sequence). Trimming shortened V by 5 bases and J by 7 bases, and 11 bases separated the two germline ends. The CDR3 length is 11 residues.

The sample holds many counts of this clonotype. The gene calls are TRBV4-1 and TRBJ2-1, with 8 bases matching TRBD2. The V gene end was trimmed by 4 bases and the J gene end by 9 bases; junction bases not matched to a gene: 14. The germline CDR1 and CDR2 sequences are MGHRA and YSYEKL. This CDR3 comprises 16 residues. CDR3 bases: TGCGCCAGCAGCCCAAGACTAGCGCAGCTCAGGGGTGAGCAGTTCTTC. This codes for CASSPRLAQLRGEQFF.